The clone carrying this T cell receptor (beta chain) has just a few counts. Germline V CDR1 and CDR2: SQVTM, ANQGSEA. V shed 4 bases and J 2 bases; nucleotides not matched to a gene: 12. This CDR3 has 16 residues. TCRdb re-called the PCR reads via MiXCR. This table has about 15,000 clones, about 29% appearing once. Every patient was untreated before thyroid surgery. The data derive from a study of metastatic and nonmetastatic thyroid tumors. The chain couples TRBV29-1 to TRBJ1-2, with 8 bases matching TRBD1. The TCR comes from a male donor with papillary thyroid cancer or a benign thyroid nodule (not recorded which). Some clones in this sample may be carry-over from other donors' samples. The source material was tumor tissue. This CDR3 is CSVVPLRTGRNYGYTF. For the CDR3, the DNA is TGCAGCGTTGTGCCCCTACGGACAGGGCGGAACTATGGCTACACCTTC.